The text below deals with one T cell receptor beta chain. Per the germline V gene, CDR1 is SGDLS and CDR2 is YYNGEE. This CDR3 contains 16 residues. V lost 4 bases, J lost 0 bases, and 10 bases stayed unmatched. The data were obtained in a study of blood T cell repertoires in COVID-19. In the study overall: Collection of acute and convalescent COVID-19 samples took place in the United States, Italy and Spain. PBMCs, B-cell-depleted T cells, or T cells provided the cDNA or gDNA that made up the material.

Some clones are missing from TCRdb's copy, which holds only in-frame ones; the method was immunoSEQ multiplex PCR. The data show some 43,000 clones, approximately 88% seen once. V gene TRBV9 combines with J gene TRBJ2-7; 7 positions agree with TRBD1. The receptor comes from a man aged 55 to 70 with active COVID-19. Specimen: peripheral blood. In DNA form, the CDR3 reads TGTGCCAGCAGCAAAACCTCAGGGGGTTTCTCCTACGAGCAGTACTTC. This encodes CASSKTSGGFSYEQYF.